The 16 T cell receptor beta chains listed next were all sequenced from one sample in a study of T cell changes during pregnancy in multiple sclerosis. Data came from immunoSEQ multiplex PCR; TCRdb stores just in-frame clones and leaves some out. Of about 22,000 clones listed, 80% to 95% are singletons. Here the sequenced sample was CD4+ T cells from peripheral blood mononuclear cells, taken in the third trimester of pregnancy. These receptors all stem from a female donor with multiple sclerosis, enrolled in a pregnancy study.

The chain is built from TRBV27 and TRBJ2-7; TRBD2 matches 13 bases. The V segment lost 8 bases and the J segment 6 bases; nucleotides outside the gene matches: 7. There are 14 residues in the CDR3. Germline CDR1 and CDR2: MNHEY and SMNVEV (reference sequence). CDR3 DNA: TGTGCCAGCCAACTAGCGGGGGGGCCTCGCGAGCAGTACTTC. Encoded protein: CASQLAGGPREQYF.

This clone was seen just once. This chain uses TRBV4-1 with TRBJ1-1; D unresolved. The germline V and J ends were trimmed by 4 bases and 4 bases, with 16 bases remaining between them. The CDR3 is 15 residues long. CDR1 and CDR2 (germline): MGHRA, YSYEKL. CDR3 in DNA: TGCGCCAGCAGCCTACTCAGGACCGGGGTCACTGAAGCTTTCTTT. The encoded protein is CASSLLRTGVTEAFF.

In its sample, this clone was seen once. The rearrangement joins TRBV27 to TRBJ1-2, with 7 bases fitting TRBD1. After removal of 6 bases from V and 1 base from J, the junction contained 2 bases not matched to a gene. CDR1 and CDR2 (germline): MNHEY, SMNVEV (reference sequence). This CDR3 is built from 13 residues. The CDR3 sequence: CASRQGNNYGYTF. DNA for the CDR3: TGTGCCAGCAGACAGGGGAATAACTATGGCTACACCTTC.

This chain connects TRBV6-4 to TRBJ2-1; D uncertain. Trimming removed 8 bases at V and 5 bases at J, with 16 bases between. This CDR3 comprises 14 residues. The V gene's germline CDR1 is MRHNA and CDR2 SNTAGT. This CDR3 reads CASSFLGANNEQFF. DNA of the CDR3: TGTGCCAGCTCCTTTTTAGGAGCCAACAATGAGCAGTTCTTC.

The chain joins TRBV5-1 to TRBJ2-3; tentatively, D is TRBD1 (5 bases). The ends were cut back, 4 bases at V and 6 bases at J, with 15 bases in the middle. The CDR3 contains 14 residues. CDR1 and CDR2 (germline): SGHRS, YFSETQ. CDR3: CASSPGQGADTQYF. As DNA, the CDR3 is TGCGCCAGCAGCCCTGGTCAGGGTGCGGATACGCAGTATTTT.

The genes are TRBV4-2 and TRBJ2-1, with 7 positions matching TRBD2. The CDR3 runs to 17 residues. Trimming at V came to 0 bases and at J to 4 bases, leaving 9 bases not matched to a gene. Germline CDR1 LGHNA, CDR2 YNFKEQ. The CDR3 nucleotides read TGTGCCAGCAGCCAAGAACCCTCGACTAGCAGGTACAATGAGCAGTTCTTC. This encodes CASSQEPSTSRYNEQFF.

The rearrangement joins TRBV18 to TRBJ1-1; the D is unclear. From germline, CDR1 is KGHSH and CDR2 LQKENI. This CDR3 spans 15 amino acids. Deletions cut 6 bases from V and 1 base from J, with 15 bases between. The CDR3 region is CASSQSQRGNTEAFF. The DNA of the CDR3 is TGTGCCAGCTCCCAATCTCAGCGCGGGAACACTGAAGCTTTCTTT.

The J gene is TRBJ2-7, the V gene TRBV19; TRBD1 matches at 11 bases. V gave up 8 bases and J gave up 3 bases; unmatched junction bases: 6. The CDR3 has 14 amino acids. Looked up from germline, CDR1 is LNHDA and CDR2 is SQIVND (reference sequence). The CDR3 spells CASPPGQGVYEQYF. CDR3 sequence (DNA): TGTGCCAGTCCTCCGGGACAGGGGGTCTACGAGCAGTACTTC.

The chain carries TRBV5-1 and TRBJ2-2; 9 positions agree with TRBD2. This CDR3 is built from 18 residues. Germline V lookup: CDR1 SGHRS, CDR2 YFSETQ. The V and J ends lost 0 bases and 0 bases, in that order; junction bases with no gene match: 6. CDR3 sequence (DNA): TGCGCCAGCAGCTTGGCGACAGGACTAGCGACGAACACCGGGGAGCTGTTTTTT. Translating gives CASSLATGLATNTGELFF.

This chain connects TRBV28 to TRBJ1-2; possible D gene TRBD1, 5 bases. V was cut by 4 bases and J by 9 bases, with 12 bases left in between. CDR3 length equals 12 residues. CDR1 is MDHEN and CDR2 is SYDVKM in the germline V gene. CDR3 bases: TGTGCCAGCAGTTGGTGGGGGGTGAGCTACACCTTC. Translated, it gives CASSWWGVSYTF.

The chain carries TRBV7-2 and TRBJ2-3; TRBD2 matches 16 bases. V was pared by 3 bases and J by 6 bases, with 12 bases of the junction left unmatched. The CDR3 loop spans 19 amino acids. Germline V CDR1 and CDR2: SGHTA, FQGNSA. The CDR3 reads CASSLYPGTSGGAGDTQYF. The CDR3 region has the DNA TGTGCCAGCAGCTTGTACCCCGGGACTAGCGGGGGGGCCGGGGATACGCAGTATTTT.

The chain has TRBV7-2 and TRBJ2-7; 8 nucleotides match TRBD1. Germline CDR1 is SGHTA and CDR2 is FQGNSA. V was pared by 4 bases and J by 4 bases, with 12 bases of the junction left unmatched. The CDR3 is 16 amino acids. The CDR3 here is CASSSRGSGGRYEQYF. CDR3 nucleotide sequence: TGTGCCAGCAGCTCTAGGGGGTCAGGGGGCAGGTACGAGCAGTACTTC. Looking up the rest from reference TRBV7-2 and TRBJ2-7 gives the full variable domain: GAGVSQSPSNKVTEKGKDVELRCDPISGHTALYWYRQSLGQGLEFLIYFQGNSAPDKSGLPSDRFSAERTGGSVSTLTIQRTQQEDSAVYLCASSSRGSGGRYEQYFGPGTRLTVT.

This sequence joins TRBV9 and TRBJ2-5, with 8 bases that match TRBD1. The germline V gene encodes CDR1 SGDLS and CDR2 YYNGEE. CDR3 length: 15 residues. Trimming removed 0 bases from V and 5 bases from J; junction bases left unmatched: 6. For the CDR3, the DNA is TGTGCCAGCAGCGTAGTTCAGGGGGCGGGGGAGACCCAGTACTTC. Translating gives CASSVVQGAGETQYF.

This clone was picked up one time. The chain couples TRBV28 to TRBJ2-5; 9 bases map to TRBD1. The germline V gene encodes CDR1 MDHEN and CDR2 SYDVKM. J gave up 5 bases and V 6 bases, and 10 bases lay outside the gene matches. The CDR3 consists of 15 residues. The CDR3 loop reads CASSLTTGGDETQYF. CDR3 DNA sequence: TGTGCCAGCAGCCTTACTACAGGGGGCGATGAGACCCAGTACTTC.

This chain joins TRBV5-1 and TRBJ2-5; D gene uncertain. Per the germline V gene, CDR1 is SGHRS and CDR2 is YFSETQ. The CDR3 is 13 amino acids. V lost 0 bases and J lost 5, with 8 bases in between. The CDR3 region has the DNA TGCGCCAGCAGCTTGGCTTTCGTGGAGACCCAGTACTTC. Encoded protein: CASSLAFVETQYF.

The chain is built from TRBV13 and TRBJ2-3; 9 bases fit TRBD2. Germline CDR1 PRHDT, CDR2 FYEKMQ (reference sequence). Trimming removed 3 bases from V and 2 bases from J; junction bases left unmatched: 15. The CDR3 runs 19 residues. The CDR3 is CASSFLDFIAGGVTDTQYF. The DNA of the CDR3 is TGTGCCAGCAGCTTCTTGGACTTTATTGCGGGGGGGGTCACAGATACGCAGTATTTT.